This TCR beta chain is from a study of blood T cells in healthy people across ages. CDR1 is GTSNPN, CDR2 SVGIG, per germline (reference sequence). This CDR3 has 10 residues. Trimming removed 5 bases at V and 5 bases at J, with 6 bases between. This clonotype has just one count. Through a sample-barcoded 5' primer and a J-beta primer mix, a second PCR was run for roughly 6 to 12 cycles. The template-switch adaptor was a 5' adaptor with 12 random nucleotides. It tagged each cDNA molecule. MiXCR was run by TCRdb on the 5' RACE reads, yielding one entry per CDR3 protein. The table includes more than 650,000 distinct CDR3 sequences, 20% to 30% detected once. This same sample was also part of a study on T cells of mothers and their children.

The sequenced sample consisted of blood. The TCR sequence derives from a boy younger than 18 in good health. This chain connects TRBV30 to TRBJ2-5; D unclear. The CDR3 DNA reads as TGTGCCTGGTCAGCGGAGACCCAGTACTTC. Its translation: CAWSAETQYF. Supplemented by reference TRBV30 and TRBJ2-5, the full variable domain reads SQTIHQWPATLVQPVGSPLSLECTVEGTSNPNLYWYRQAAGRGLQLLFYSVGIGQISSEVPQNLSASRPQDRQFILSSKKLLLSDSGFYLCAWSAETQYFGPGTRLLVL.